This T cell receptor beta chain derives from a study of regulatory T cells in long-lasting Graves disease. Building of the TCR beta libraries involved iRepertoire HTBI primers and Arm-PCR of CDR3 regions. TCRdb fed the multiplex PCR reads into MiXCR, producing one record per CDR3 protein. The sample consists of 550,000 to 700,000 distinct CDR3 sequences, roughly 15% of them appearing once. Described time point: newly diagnosed GD, antithyroid drugs for less than 3 months. Construction of the TCR library relied on RNA isolated from PBMCs. Another study also made use of these data, one on T cells in Graves' hyperthyroidism and ophthalmopathy.

The clonotype was recovered from a man aged 18 to 29 with Graves disease. This sample comprised peripheral blood mononuclear cells (PBMCs), obtained at new diagnosis, from a patient treated with antithyroid drugs.

The CDR3 loop is CASSPIRTGELFF. DNA for the CDR3: TGTGCCAGCAGCCCAATCCGCACCGGGGAGCTGTTTTTT. V usage is TRBV11-2 and J usage is TRBJ2-2; no reliable D call. Germline values: CDR1 SGHAT, CDR2 FQNNGV. The germline V and J ends were trimmed by 5 bases and 4 bases, with 8 bases remaining between them. The CDR3 totals 13 residues.